The rows below give T cell receptor beta chains drawn from one sample of a study of tumor-infiltrating lymphocytes in primary liver carcinoma. Via MiXCR, TCRdb re-called the multiplex PCR reads, giving one row per CDR3 protein. The data hold about 48,000 distinct CDR3 sequences, with over 65% observed a single time. Sequencing was performed on liver tumor tissue from sampling region 3. These receptor sequences come from a man in his forties with primary liver carcinoma and hepatitis B virus infection. CDR3s leave out the opening cysteine and the closing phenylalanine or tryptophan. The size of a clone is reported for some rows only, either as once, few or many, or as a class for expanded clones.

>TRBJ2-7|TRBV4-1|-
ASDQASNSYEQY
>TRBJ2-5|TRBV11-2|-
ASSLGSLGLQETQY
>TRBJ2-1|TRBV6-5|-
ASRTDGAQAEEQF
>TRBJ2-3|TRBV19|-
ASSTPKASSTDTQY
>TRBJ1-1|TRBV20-1|-
SAPATTANTEAF
>TRBJ1-1|TRBV6-4|many
ASSEGTEAF
>TRBJ2-2|TRBV5-1|-
ASSLVADRGAGELF
>TRBJ1-1|TRBV28|-
ASTLAFVGTGTEAF
>TRBJ2-7|TRBV6-2/TRBV6-3|-
ASCQTSGNSEQY
>TRBJ2-1|TRBV29-1|-
IVEGRASGRYNEHF
>TRBJ2-2|TRBV11-2|-
ASSFDRDRVCTGELI
>TRBJ2-7|TRBV5-1|once
ASSLVPLAYEQY
>TRBJ1-2|TRBV4-1|many
ASSQVEGAGYYGYT
>TRBJ2-1|TRBV4-2|-
ANSVARTSGDNEQF
>TRBJ1-3|TRBV6-1|few
ASNQRRTDTGNTIY
>TRBJ2-5|TRBV20-1|few
SARAGAQETQY
>TRBJ1-5|TRBV4-2|once
ASNQDWGSNQPQH
>TRBJ2-7|TRBV29-1|once
SAPGTIGRLSYEQY
>TRBJ1-2|TRBV29-1|medium-sized
SASDRVVGYT
>TRBJ1-1|TRBV14|-
ASSPGTGNIEAF
>TRBJ2-7|TRBV28|-
ARCLGTAGEQC
>TRBJ1-5|TRBV28|many
ASSAPVGGSNQPQH
>TRBJ2-3|TRBV6-5|-
ASSQAGFGTDTRY
>TRBJ2-5|TRBV11-2|-
ASRSRDSSHQETQH
>TRBJ2-2|TRBV12-5|-
ASGYPESVELF
>TRBJ1-1|TRBV2|-
ASTLVTEAF
>TRBJ1-1|TRBV11-2|-
ASSSNRGPNTEAS
>TRBJ2-5|TRBV11-2|-
ASSDLTGAGEAQY
>TRBJ2-1|TRBV6-5|many
ASSYKRADNEQF
>TRBJ2-1|TRBV4-1|-
AASQVSSSSGEQF
>TRBJ2-3|TRBV10-1|-
ASGDITDTQY
>TRBJ1-1|TRBV11-2|-
AGSTTGSVTEAF